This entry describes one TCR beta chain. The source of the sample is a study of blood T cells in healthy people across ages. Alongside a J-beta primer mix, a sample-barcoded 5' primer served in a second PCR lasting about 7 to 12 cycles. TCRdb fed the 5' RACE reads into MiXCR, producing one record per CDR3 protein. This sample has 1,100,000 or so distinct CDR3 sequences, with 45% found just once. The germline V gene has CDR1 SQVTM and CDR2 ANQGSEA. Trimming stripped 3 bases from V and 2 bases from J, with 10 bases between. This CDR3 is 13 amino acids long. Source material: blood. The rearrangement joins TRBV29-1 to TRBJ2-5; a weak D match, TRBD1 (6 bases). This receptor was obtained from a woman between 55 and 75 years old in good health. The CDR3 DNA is TGCAGCGTTGATGGACAGCCTCAAGAGACCCAGTACTTC. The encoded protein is CSVDGQPQETQYF.